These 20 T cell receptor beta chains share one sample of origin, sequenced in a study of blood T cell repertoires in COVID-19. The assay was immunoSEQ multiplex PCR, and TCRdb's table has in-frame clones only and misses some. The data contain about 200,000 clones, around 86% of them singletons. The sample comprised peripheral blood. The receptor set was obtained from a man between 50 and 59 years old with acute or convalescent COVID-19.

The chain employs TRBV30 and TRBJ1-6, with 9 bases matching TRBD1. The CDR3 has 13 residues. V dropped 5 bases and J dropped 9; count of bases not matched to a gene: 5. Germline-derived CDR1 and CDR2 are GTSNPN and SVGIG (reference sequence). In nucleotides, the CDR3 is TGTGCCTGGTCCAGACAGGGGGGTTCACCCCTCCACTTT. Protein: CAWSRQGGSPLHF.

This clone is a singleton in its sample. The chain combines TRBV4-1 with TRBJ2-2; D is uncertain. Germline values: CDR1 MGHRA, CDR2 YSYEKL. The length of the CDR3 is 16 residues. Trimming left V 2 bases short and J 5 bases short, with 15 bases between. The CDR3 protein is CASSQSDTPRTGELFF. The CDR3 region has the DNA TGCGCCAGCAGCCAATCAGACACCCCTCGGACCGGGGAGCTGTTTTTT.

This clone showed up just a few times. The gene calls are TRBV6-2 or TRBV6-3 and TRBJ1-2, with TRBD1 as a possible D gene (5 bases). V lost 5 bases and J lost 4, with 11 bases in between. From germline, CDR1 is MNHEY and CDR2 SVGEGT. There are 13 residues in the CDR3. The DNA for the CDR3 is TGTGCCAGCAGTAAAGAAAGGGGCTATGGCTACACCTTC. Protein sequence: CASSKERGYGYTF.

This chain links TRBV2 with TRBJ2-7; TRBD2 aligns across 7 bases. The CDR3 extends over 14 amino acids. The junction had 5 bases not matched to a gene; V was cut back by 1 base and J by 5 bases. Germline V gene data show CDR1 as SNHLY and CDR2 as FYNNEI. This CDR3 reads CASSEGERDDEQYF. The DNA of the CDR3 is TGTGCCAGCAGTGAAGGGGAGCGGGACGACGAGCAGTACTTC.

The CDR3 sequence is CASSPVGDTEAFF. DNA of the CDR3: TGTGCCAGCTCACCAGTAGGGGACACTGAAGCTTTCTTT. The chain recombines TRBV18 with TRBJ1-1; TRBD1 might be the D (5 bases). Trimming took 2 bases from V and 3 from J, leaving 7 bases between them. The germline V gene has CDR1 KGHSH and CDR2 LQKENI. The CDR3 has 13 amino acids.

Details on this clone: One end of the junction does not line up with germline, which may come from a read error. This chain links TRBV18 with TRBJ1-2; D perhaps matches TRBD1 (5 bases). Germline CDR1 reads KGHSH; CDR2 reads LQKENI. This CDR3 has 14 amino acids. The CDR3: CASPPEMTDYGYTF. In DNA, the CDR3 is TGTGCCAGCCCACCAGAGATGACAGACTATGGCTACACCTTC.

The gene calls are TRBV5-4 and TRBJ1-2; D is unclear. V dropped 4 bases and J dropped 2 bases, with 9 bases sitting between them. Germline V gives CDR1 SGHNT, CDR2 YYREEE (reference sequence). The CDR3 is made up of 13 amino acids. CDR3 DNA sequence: TGTGCCAGCAGCCCGGTCGGGAACTATGGCTACACCTTC. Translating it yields CASSPVGNYGYTF.

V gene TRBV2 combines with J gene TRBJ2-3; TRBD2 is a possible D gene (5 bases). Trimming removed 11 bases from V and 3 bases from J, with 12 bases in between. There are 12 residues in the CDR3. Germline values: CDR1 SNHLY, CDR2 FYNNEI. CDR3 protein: CAGGGVTDTQYF. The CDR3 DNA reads TGTGCCGGAGGTGGGGTGACAGATACGCAGTATTTT. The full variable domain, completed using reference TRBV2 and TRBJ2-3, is EPEVTQTPSHQVTQMGQEVILRCVPISNHLYFYWYRQILGQKVEFLVSFYNNEISEKSEIFDDQFSVERPDGSNFTLKIRSTKLEDSAMYFCAGGGVTDTQYFGPGTRLTVL.

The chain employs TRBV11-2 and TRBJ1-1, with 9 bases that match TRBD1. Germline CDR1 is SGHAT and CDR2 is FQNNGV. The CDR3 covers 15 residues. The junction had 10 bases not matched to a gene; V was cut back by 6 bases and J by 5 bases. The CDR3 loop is CASRSRGQGGTEAFF. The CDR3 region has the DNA TGTGCCAGCAGGTCCCGGGGACAGGGTGGAACTGAAGCTTTCTTT.

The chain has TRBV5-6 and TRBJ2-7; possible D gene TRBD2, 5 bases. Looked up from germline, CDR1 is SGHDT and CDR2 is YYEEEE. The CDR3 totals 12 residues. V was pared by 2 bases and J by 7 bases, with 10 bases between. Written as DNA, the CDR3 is TGTGCCAGCAGCTTCTTCACGGGGGAGCAGTACTTC. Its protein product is CASSFFTGEQYF.

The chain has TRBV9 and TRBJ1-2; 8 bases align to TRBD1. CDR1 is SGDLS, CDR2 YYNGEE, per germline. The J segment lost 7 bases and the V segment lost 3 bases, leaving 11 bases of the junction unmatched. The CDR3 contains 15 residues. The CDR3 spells CASSEGSGGVVGYTF. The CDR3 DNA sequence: TGTGCCAGCAGCGAAGGCTCAGGGGGCGTCGTTGGCTACACCTTC.

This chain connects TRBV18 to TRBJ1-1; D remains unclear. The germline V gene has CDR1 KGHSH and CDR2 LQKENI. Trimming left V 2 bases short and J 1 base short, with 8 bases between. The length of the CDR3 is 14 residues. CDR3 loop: CASSPAARNTEAFF. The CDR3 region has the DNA TGTGCCAGCTCACCAGCGGCAAGGAACACTGAAGCTTTCTTT.

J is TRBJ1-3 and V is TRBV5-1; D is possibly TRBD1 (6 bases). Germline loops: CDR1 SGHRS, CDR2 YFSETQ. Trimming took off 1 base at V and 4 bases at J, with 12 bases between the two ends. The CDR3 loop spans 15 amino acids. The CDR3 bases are TGCGCCAGCAGCTTGTTGGGGGCGAAAGGAAACACCATATATTTT. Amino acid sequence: CASSLLGAKGNTIYF.

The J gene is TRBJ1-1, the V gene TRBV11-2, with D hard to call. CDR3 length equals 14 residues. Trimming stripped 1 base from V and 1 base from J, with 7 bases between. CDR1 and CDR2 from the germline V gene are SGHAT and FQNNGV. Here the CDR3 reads CASSLGARNTEAFF. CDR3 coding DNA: TGTGCCAGCAGCTTAGGGGCGAGGAACACTGAAGCTTTCTTT.

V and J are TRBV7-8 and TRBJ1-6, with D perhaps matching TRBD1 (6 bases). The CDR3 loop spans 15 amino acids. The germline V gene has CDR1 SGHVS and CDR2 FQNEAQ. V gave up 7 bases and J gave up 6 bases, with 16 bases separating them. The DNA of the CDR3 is TGTGCCAGCACCAGATTGGGGGCAAGTAATTCACCCCTCCACTTT. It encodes CASTRLGASNSPLHF. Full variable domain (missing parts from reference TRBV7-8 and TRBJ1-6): GAGVSQSPRYKVAKRGQDVALRCDPISGHVSLFWYQQALGQGPEFLTYFQNEAQLDKSGLPSDRFFAERPEGSVSTLKIQRTQQEDSAVYLCASTRLGASNSPLHFGNGTRLTVT.

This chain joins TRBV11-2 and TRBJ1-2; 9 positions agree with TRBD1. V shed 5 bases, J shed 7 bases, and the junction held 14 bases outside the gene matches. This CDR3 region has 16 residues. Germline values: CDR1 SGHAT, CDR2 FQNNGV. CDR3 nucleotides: TGTGCCAGCAGCCCCAACCGGGACAGGGATATCGGTGGCTACACCTTC. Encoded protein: CASSPNRDRDIGGYTF.

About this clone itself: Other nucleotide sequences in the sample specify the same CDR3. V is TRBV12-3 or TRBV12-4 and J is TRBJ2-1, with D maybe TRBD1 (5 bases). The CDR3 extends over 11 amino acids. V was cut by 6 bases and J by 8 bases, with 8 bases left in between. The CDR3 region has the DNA TGTGCCAGCAGCCTAGGGGATGAGCAGTTCTTC. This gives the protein CASSLGDEQFF.

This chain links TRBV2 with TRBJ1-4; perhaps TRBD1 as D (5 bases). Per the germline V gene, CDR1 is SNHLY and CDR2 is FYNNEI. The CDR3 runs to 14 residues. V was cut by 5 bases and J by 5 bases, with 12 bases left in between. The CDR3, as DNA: TGTGCCAGCAGTCACCCGGGGGAAAATGAAAAACTGTTTTTT. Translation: CASSHPGENEKLFF.

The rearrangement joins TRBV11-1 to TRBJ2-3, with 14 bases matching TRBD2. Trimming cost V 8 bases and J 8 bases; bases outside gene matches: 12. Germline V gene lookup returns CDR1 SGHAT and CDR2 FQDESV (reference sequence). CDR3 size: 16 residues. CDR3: CASGDGGTSGGGTQYF. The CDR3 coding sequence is TGTGCCAGCGGGGACGGCGGGACTAGCGGGGGTGGTACGCAGTATTTT. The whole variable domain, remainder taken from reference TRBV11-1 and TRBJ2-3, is EAEVAQSPRYKITEKSQAVAFWCDPISGHATLYWYRQILGQGPELLVQFQDESVVDDSQLPKDRFSAERLKGVDSTLKIQPAELGDSAMYLCASGDGGTSGGGTQYFGPGTRLTVL.

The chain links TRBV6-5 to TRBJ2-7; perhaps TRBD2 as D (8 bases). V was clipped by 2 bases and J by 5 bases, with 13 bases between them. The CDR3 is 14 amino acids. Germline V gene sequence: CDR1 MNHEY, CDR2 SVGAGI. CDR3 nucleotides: TGTGCCAGCAGTTACCGGGAGGGGGCCCACGAGCAGTACTTC. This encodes CASSYREGAHEQYF.